This T cell receptor (beta chain) comes out of a study of T cells after yellow fever vaccination. There are a few counts of this clonotype. Its specificity is unknown. The CDR3 extends over 17 amino acids. Germline V lookup: CDR1 SGHVS, CDR2 FQNEAQ. Trimming took 1 base from V and 0 from J, leaving 13 bases between them. TCRdb fed the 5' RACE reads into MiXCR, producing one record per CDR3 protein. The table shows 350,000 or so distinct CDR3 sequences, with about 7.8% occurring only once. Study-level results: FACS-sorted repertoires might harbor abundant contaminating clonotypes from the bulk population.

Sequencing was performed on PBMCs, taken about 41 days after the first yellow fever vaccination. This sequence was found in a man between 18 and 29 years old who received the YFV17D yellow fever vaccine. The chain links TRBV7-8 to TRBJ1-3, with a weak D call TRBD1 (5 bases). The CDR3 DNA reads TGTGCCAGCAGCTTAGGGGACTGGGATCACTCTGGAAACACCATATATTTT. It specifies CASSLGDWDHSGNTIYF.